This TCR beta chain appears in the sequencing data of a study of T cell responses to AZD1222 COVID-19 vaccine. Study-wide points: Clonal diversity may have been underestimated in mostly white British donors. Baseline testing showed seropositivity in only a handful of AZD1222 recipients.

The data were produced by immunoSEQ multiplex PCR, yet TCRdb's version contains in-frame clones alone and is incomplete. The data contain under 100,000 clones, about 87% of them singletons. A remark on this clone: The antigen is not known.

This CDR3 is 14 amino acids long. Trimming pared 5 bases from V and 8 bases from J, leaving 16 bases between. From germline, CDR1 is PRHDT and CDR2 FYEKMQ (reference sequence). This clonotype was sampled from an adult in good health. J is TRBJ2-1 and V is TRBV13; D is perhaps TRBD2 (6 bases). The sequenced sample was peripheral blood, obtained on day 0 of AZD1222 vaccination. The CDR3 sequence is CASSATSAADEQFF. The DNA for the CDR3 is TGTGCCAGCAGCGCGACTAGTGCGGCGGATGAGCAGTTCTTC.